The rows below give T cell receptor beta chains drawn from one sample of a study of CD8 T cells in Susac syndrome. TCRdb re-called the immunoSEQ multiplex PCR reads through MiXCR, storing one row per CDR3 protein. The sample gives tens of thousands of distinct CDR3 sequences, 94% of which show up once; 0.26% is in the top ten. The sample taken for sequencing was CD8+ T cells from PBMCs. These TCRs come from a human donor in good health. The CDR3 runs from the conserved cysteine through the conserved F or W. Fields, in order: D gene, V gene, J gene, clone size, CDR3 DNA, CDR3 protein. The D gene is left open where the match is weak. Where a row states a size, it is once, few, many or the class of an expanded clone; other rows omit it.

TRBD2	TRBV9	TRBJ2-1	.	TGTGCCAGCAGAGGAAGGACTAGCGGGTACTCCTACAATGAGCAGTTCTTC	CASRGRTSGYSYNEQFF
.	TRBV20-1	TRBJ2-3	.	TGCAGTGCTAGGGGGGCAAGAGATACGCAGTATTTT	CSARGARDTQYF
.	TRBV5-4	TRBJ2-2	.	TGTGCCAGCAGCTTGGATGCCGGGGAGCTGTTTTTT	CASSLDAGELFF
.	TRBV7-9	TRBJ2-5	.	TGTGCCAGCAGCCCGACAGGCCCCGCGTGGGAGACCCAGTACTTC	CASSPTGPAWETQYF
TRBD1	TRBV2	TRBJ2-5	.	TGTGCCAGCACCGGGACAGAGCAAGAGACCCAGTACTTC	CASTGTEQETQYF
.	TRBV12-5	TRBJ2-7	.	TGTGCTAGTGGGGTGACAATCTACGAGCAGTACTTC	CASGVTIYEQYF
.	TRBV9	TRBJ2-7	once	TGTGCCAGCAGCCCAGAGTCCAGGTACGAGCAGTACTTC	CASSPESRYEQYF
.	TRBV29-1	TRBJ2-2	.	TGCAGCGTTGAAGGGAGGGGCCCGAACACCGGGGAGCTGTTTTTT	CSVEGRGPNTGELFF
.	TRBV27	TRBJ1-2	.	TGTGCCAGCAGTTTATCCGGCTCGACCCGTAGGTATGGCTACACCTTC	CASSLSGSTRRYGYTF
.	TRBV28	TRBJ1-1	.	TGTGCCAGCAGTCCTACCACAGGGATCGATGAAGCTTTCTTT	CASSPTTGIDEAFF
.	TRBV9	TRBJ2-7	.	TGTGCCAGCAGCCCCAGGGCCGTCAGCACCTACGAGCAGTACTTC	CASSPRAVSTYEQYF
.	TRBV20-1	TRBJ2-7	.	TGCAGTGCTCCAGAGGTGGCTCCTAGGAGGAAATCCTACGAGCAGTACTTC	CSAPEVAPRRKSYEQYF
.	TRBV12-3/TRBV12-4	TRBJ1-1	.	TGTGCCAGCAGTTTAATCGGAGGGGCGAACACTGAAGCTTTCTTT	CASSLIGGANTEAFF
.	TRBV7-3	TRBJ2-1	once	TGTGCCAGCAGCTTCGCGGCGGGGGCGTACAATGAGCAGTTCTTC	CASSFAAGAYNEQFF
.	TRBV5-6	TRBJ1-2	.	TGTGCCAGCAGCTTTTGGACCACGGACTATGGCTACACCTTC	CASSFWTTDYGYTF
.	TRBV29-1	TRBJ2-2	.	TGCAGCGTTGACGCCGGGGAGCTGTTTTTT	CSVDAGELFF
.	TRBV20-1	TRBJ2-1	.	TGCAGTGCTAGGACACGGCCCTACAATGAGCAGTTCTTC	CSARTRPYNEQFF
TRBD1	TRBV6-2/TRBV6-3	TRBJ1-2	.	TGTGCCAGCAGTTACTCCCAGGGGGCTACAAACTATGGCTACACCTTC	CASSYSQGATNYGYTF
TRBD2	TRBV28	TRBJ2-5	.	TGTGCCAGCAGTTTTTCGCGGGAGGGCAGAGATGAGACCCAGTACTTC	CASSFSREGRDETQYF
.	TRBV29-1	TRBJ1-5	.	TGCAGCGTTTTGACAGATTATAGCAATCAGCCCCAGCATTTT	CSVLTDYSNQPQHF
TRBD1	TRBV24-1	TRBJ2-1	.	TGTGCCACCAGTGATTTGAGCGCTGGCAGGGGGCGCAGGGATGAGCAGTTCTTC	CATSDLSAGRGRRDEQFF
.	TRBV6-2/TRBV6-3	TRBJ2-7	.	TGTGCCAGCAGTTTACTGGGTTCGGCGGGGACTGCCTACGAGCAGTACTTC	CASSLLGSAGTAYEQYF
.	TRBV6-5	TRBJ2-5	.	TGTGCCAGCAGACTAAGGTGGATTGAAGAGACCCAGTACTTC	CASRLRWIEETQYF
.	TRBV7-9	TRBJ1-1	once	TGTGCCAGTCAGCAGAACACTGAAGCTTTCTTT	CASQQNTEAFF
.	TRBV27	TRBJ2-3	.	TGTGCCAGCAGTTTCCCGGCGGGCACAGATACGCAGTATTTT	CASSFPAGTDTQYF
TRBD1	TRBV3-1	TRBJ2-7	.	TGTGCCAGCAGCCCCCGACAGGGGCTTAGCTCCTACGAGCAGTACTTC	CASSPRQGLSSYEQYF
TRBD2	TRBV7-6	TRBJ2-1	.	TGTGCCAGCAGCTGGAAGACTAGCGGTTACAATGAGCAGTTCTTC	CASSWKTSGYNEQFF
.	TRBV27	TRBJ2-6	.	TGTGCCAGCAGTTTATTCCCAGGGGTTGGCTCTGGGGCCAACGTCCTGACTTTC	CASSLFPGVGSGANVLTF
.	TRBV15	TRBJ1-2	.	TGTGCCACCAGCAGAGAAAACGCAAACAGAAACACCTTC	CATSRENANRNTF
.	TRBV7-6	TRBJ2-1	.	TGTGCCAGCAGCTCTGCCTACTTTAGCGGAAGCTCCTACAATGAGCAGTTCTTC	CASSSAYFSGSSYNEQFF
.	TRBV27	TRBJ2-3	.	TGTGCCAGCAGCTCTTCCTTCAGCACAGATACGCAGTATTTT	CASSSSFSTDTQYF
.	TRBV6-6	TRBJ2-2	.	TGTGCCAGCAGCGAAAAGCTAGAGATCGGGGAGCTGTTTTTT	CASSEKLEIGELFF
.	TRBV9	TRBJ2-5	.	TGTGCCAGCAGCGTAGACGCAGGGGCCCAAGAGACCCAGTACTTC	CASSVDAGAQETQYF
TRBD2	TRBV28	TRBJ2-1	.	TGTGCCAGCAGCGAAACAGCGGGAGGGCGGAATGAGCAGTTCTTC	CASSETAGGRNEQFF
.	TRBV4-1	TRBJ2-1	.	TGCGCCAGCAGCCAAGTCAGTTTGGACAATGAGCAGTTCTTC	CASSQVSLDNEQFF
.	TRBV20-1	TRBJ1-1	.	TGCAGTGCTAGCCGGGGTTTCGACACTGAAGCTTTCTTT	CSASRGFDTEAFF
.	TRBV12-3/TRBV12-4	TRBJ2-2	.	TGTGCCAGCAGAGATACAGGGTTGGCCGGGGAGCTGTTTTTT	CASRDTGLAGELFF
.	TRBV4-3	TRBJ2-3	.	TGCGCCAGCAGCCAGACGGGACACTACACAGATACGCAGTATTTT	CASSQTGHYTDTQYF
.	TRBV13	TRBJ2-7	.	TGTGCCAGCAGCGTTAGGGGGAATCCCTACGAGCAGTACTTC	CASSVRGNPYEQYF
TRBD1	TRBV29-1	TRBJ2-1	once	TGCAGCGTCTGGGGAGGGACAGGGAGCAATGAGCAGTTCTTC	CSVWGGTGSNEQFF
TRBD2	TRBV9	TRBJ2-1	.	TGTGCCAGCAGCGTAGAACTAGCGGGACTGAAGGATGAGCAGTTCTTC	CASSVELAGLKDEQFF
.	TRBV2	TRBJ2-3	.	TGTGCCAGCAGGACCCGCACAGATACGCAGTATTTT	CASRTRTDTQYF
.	TRBV4-1	TRBJ2-5	.	TGCGCCAGCAGCCAAGCTCTAGAAGGAGAGACCCAGTACTTC	CASSQALEGETQYF
.	TRBV7-9	TRBJ2-7	.	TGTGCCAGCAGCTGGGACAACCAATACGAGCAGTACTTC	CASSWDNQYEQYF
TRBD1	TRBV7-3	TRBJ1-1	.	TGTGCCAGCAGCTTATTAGGGGGCGAGTATTCTGAAGCTTTCTTT	CASSLLGGEYSEAFF
.	TRBV9	TRBJ2-1	.	TGTGCCAGCAGCGCCGCCAGCGTCACCTACAATGAGCAGTTCTTC	CASSAASVTYNEQFF
.	TRBV27	TRBJ2-7	.	TGTGCCAGCAGTTTAGTAGGGGATACGGACTACGAGCAGTACTTC	CASSLVGDTDYEQYF
.	TRBV29-1	TRBJ2-7	.	TGCAGCGTCGGAGACAGCTACGAGCAGTACTTC	CSVGDSYEQYF
.	TRBV28	TRBJ1-3	.	TGTGCCAGCAGACCCGGCCTCTCTGGAAACACCATATATTTT	CASRPGLSGNTIYF
.	TRBV28	TRBJ2-1	.	TGTGCCAGCAGTTTATCCAGACCCTACAATGAGCAGTTCTTC	CASSLSRPYNEQFF
.	TRBV29-1	TRBJ1-1	.	TGCAGCGTTGAAGCCAGACAGTCTCCTTTCTTT	CSVEARQSPFF
.	TRBV6-2/TRBV6-3	TRBJ2-1	.	TGTGCCACCGACTGGGGCAGCTCCTACAATGAGCAGTTCTTC	CATDWGSSYNEQFF
.	TRBV27	TRBJ1-6	.	TGTGCCAGCAGTTTACAGGGGCTTTCACCCCTCCACTTT	CASSLQGLSPLHF
.	TRBV25-1	TRBJ1-2	.	TGTGCCAGCAGTGAATTCGCGGAGAACTATGGCTACACCTTC	CASSEFAENYGYTF
TRBD2	TRBV15	TRBJ2-2	.	TGTGCCACCAGCAGTTCCGCGCGGGAGAGTCCCGGGGAGCTGTTTTTT	CATSSSARESPGELFF
.	TRBV27	TRBJ1-1	.	TGTGCCAGCCGCCGGGGGGGCACTGAAGCTTTCTTT	CASRRGGTEAFF
.	TRBV19	TRBJ1-1	.	TGTGCCAGTAGTATGGTGGAGGAAACTGAAGCTTTCTTT	CASSMVEETEAFF
.	TRBV29-1	TRBJ2-5	.	TGCAGCGTTGATGTGGGCCCAGGGAGAGAGACCCAGTACTTC	CSVDVGPGRETQYF
TRBD2	TRBV4-3	TRBJ2-4	.	TGCGCCAGCAGCCAAGTGGCTAGCGGGAGAAACATTCAGTACTTC	CASSQVASGRNIQYF